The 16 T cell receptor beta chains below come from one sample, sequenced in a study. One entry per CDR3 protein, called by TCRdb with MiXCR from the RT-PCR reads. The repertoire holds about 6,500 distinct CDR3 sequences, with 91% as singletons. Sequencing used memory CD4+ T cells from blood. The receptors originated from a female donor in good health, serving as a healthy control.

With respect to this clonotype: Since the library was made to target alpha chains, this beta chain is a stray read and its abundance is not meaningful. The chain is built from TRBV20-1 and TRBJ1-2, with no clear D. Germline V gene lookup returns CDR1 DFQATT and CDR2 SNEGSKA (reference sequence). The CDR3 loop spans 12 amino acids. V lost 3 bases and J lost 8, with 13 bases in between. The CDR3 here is CSASRTVEGYTF. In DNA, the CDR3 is TGCAGTGCTAGTAGGACGGTGGAAGGCTACACCTTC.

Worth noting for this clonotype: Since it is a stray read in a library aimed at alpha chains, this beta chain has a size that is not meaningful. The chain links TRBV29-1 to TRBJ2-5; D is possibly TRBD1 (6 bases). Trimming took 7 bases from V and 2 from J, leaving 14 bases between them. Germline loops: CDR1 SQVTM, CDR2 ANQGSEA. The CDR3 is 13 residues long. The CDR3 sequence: CSAQGRKQETQYF. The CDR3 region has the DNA TGCAGCGCCCAGGGGCGGAAGCAAGAGACCCAGTACTTC.

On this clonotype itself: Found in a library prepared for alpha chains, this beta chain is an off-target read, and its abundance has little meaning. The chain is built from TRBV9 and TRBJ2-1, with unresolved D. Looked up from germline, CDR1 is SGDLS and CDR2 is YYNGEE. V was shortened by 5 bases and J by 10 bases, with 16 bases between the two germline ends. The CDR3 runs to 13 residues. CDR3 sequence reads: CASSVPPVEEQFF. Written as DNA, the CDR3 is TGTGCCAGCAGTGTCCCCCCCGTCGAGGAGCAGTTCTTC. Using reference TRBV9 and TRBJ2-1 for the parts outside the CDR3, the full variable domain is DSGVTQTPKHLITATGQRVTLRCSPRSGDLSVYWYQQSLDQGLQFLIQYYNGEERAKGNILERFSAQQFPDLHSELNLSSLELGDSALYFCASSVPPVEEQFFGPGTRLTVL.

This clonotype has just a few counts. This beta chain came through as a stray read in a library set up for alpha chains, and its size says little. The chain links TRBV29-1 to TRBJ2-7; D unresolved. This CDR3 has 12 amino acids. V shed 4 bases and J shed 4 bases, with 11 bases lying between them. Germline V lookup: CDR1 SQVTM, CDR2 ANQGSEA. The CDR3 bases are TGCAGCGTTGCACCCACGAGGTACGAGCAGTACTTC. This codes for CSVAPTRYEQYF.

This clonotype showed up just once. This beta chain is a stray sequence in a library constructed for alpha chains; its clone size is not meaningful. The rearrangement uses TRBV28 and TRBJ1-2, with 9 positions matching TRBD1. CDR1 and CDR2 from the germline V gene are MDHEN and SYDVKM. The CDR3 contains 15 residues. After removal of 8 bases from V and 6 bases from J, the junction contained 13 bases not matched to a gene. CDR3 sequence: CASAYRGLYLDGYTF. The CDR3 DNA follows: TGTGCCAGCGCTTACAGGGGGCTGTATTTGGATGGCTACACCTTC.

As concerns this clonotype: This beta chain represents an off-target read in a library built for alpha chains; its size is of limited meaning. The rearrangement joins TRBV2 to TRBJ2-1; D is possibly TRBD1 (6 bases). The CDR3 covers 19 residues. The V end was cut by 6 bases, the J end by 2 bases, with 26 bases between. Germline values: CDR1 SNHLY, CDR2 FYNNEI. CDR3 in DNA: TGTGCCAGCAGCGAACCCGCACAGGGTCGTACCAAAACCTACAATGAGCAGTTCTTC. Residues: CASSEPAQGRTKTYNEQFF.

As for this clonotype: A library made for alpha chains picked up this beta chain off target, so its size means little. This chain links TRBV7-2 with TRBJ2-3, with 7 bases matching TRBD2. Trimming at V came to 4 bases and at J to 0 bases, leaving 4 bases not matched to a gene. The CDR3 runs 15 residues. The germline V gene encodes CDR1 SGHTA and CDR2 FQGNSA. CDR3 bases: TGTGCCAGCAGCTCGAGCGGGATCAGCACAGATACGCAGTATTTT. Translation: CASSSSGISTDTQYF.

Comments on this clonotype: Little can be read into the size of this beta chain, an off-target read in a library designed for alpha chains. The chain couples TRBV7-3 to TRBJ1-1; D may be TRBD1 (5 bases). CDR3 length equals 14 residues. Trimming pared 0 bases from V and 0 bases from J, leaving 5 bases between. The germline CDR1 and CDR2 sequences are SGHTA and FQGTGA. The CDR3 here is CASSLTGVNTEAFF. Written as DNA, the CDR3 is TGTGCCAGCAGCTTAACGGGGGTGAACACTGAAGCTTTCTTT.

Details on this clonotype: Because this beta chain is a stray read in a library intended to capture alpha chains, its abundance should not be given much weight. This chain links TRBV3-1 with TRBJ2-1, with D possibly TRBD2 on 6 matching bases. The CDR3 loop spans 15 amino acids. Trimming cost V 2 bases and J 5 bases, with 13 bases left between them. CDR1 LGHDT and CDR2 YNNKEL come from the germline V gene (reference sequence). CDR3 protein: CASSQMAGLNNEQFF. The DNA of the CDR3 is TGTGCCAGCAGCCAAATGGCGGGACTCAACAATGAGCAGTTCTTC.

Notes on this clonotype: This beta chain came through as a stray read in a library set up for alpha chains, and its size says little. CDR3 sequence (DNA): TGTGCCAGCAGTTCCCACTCCTTGACAGGCCCCGAGCAGTACTTC. Translated, it gives CASSSHSLTGPEQYF. The chain has TRBV27 and TRBJ2-7; TRBD1 is a possible D gene (6 bases). V lost 4 bases to trimming and J lost 6 bases, with 19 bases between them. The CDR3 is 15 residues long. Germline V gene data show CDR1 as MNHEY and CDR2 as SMNVEV (reference sequence).

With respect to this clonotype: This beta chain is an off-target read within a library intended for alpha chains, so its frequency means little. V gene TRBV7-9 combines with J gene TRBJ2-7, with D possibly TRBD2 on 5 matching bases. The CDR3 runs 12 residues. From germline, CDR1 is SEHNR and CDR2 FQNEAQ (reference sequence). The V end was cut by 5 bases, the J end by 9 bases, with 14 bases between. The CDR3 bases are TGTGCCAGCAGCCTAACTAGAGACGGGCAGTACTTC. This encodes CASSLTRDGQYF.

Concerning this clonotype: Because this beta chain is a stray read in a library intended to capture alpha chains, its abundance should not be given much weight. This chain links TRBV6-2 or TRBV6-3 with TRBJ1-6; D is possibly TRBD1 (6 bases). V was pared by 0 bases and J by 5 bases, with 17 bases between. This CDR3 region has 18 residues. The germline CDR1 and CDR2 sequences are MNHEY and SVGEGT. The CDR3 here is CASSYSIGSGANNSPLHF. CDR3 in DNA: TGTGCCAGCAGTTACTCGATCGGGTCAGGGGCGAATAATTCACCCCTCCACTTT.

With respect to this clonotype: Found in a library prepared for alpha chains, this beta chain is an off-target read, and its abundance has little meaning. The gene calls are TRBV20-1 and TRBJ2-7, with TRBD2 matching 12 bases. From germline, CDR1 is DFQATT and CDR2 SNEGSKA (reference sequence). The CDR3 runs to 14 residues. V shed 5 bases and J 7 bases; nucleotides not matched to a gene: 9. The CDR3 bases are TGCAGTGCTGGGGGGACTAGCGGGTCCGAAGAGCAGTACTTC. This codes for CSAGGTSGSEEQYF.

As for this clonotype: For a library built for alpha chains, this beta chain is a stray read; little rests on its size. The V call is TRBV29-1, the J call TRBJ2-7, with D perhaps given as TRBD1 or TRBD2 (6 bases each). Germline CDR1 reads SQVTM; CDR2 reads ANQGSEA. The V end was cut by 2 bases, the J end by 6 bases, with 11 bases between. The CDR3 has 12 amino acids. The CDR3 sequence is CSVERGAAEQYF. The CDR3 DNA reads TGCAGCGTTGAAAGGGGGGCAGCCGAGCAGTACTTC.

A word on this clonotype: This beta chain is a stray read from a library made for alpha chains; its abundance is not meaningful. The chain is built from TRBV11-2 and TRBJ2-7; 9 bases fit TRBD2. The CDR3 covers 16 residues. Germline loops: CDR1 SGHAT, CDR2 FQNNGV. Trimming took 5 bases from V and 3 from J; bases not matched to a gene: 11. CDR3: CASSKTSGLDLYEQYF. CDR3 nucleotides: TGTGCCAGCAGCAAAACTAGCGGGCTTGACCTCTACGAGCAGTACTTC.

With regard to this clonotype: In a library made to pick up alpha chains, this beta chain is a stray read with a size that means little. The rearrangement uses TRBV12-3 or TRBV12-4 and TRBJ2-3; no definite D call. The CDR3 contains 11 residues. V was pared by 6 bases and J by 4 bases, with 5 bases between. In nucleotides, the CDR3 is TGTGCCAGCAGCAGCTCAGATACGCAGTATTTT. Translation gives CASSSSDTQYF.